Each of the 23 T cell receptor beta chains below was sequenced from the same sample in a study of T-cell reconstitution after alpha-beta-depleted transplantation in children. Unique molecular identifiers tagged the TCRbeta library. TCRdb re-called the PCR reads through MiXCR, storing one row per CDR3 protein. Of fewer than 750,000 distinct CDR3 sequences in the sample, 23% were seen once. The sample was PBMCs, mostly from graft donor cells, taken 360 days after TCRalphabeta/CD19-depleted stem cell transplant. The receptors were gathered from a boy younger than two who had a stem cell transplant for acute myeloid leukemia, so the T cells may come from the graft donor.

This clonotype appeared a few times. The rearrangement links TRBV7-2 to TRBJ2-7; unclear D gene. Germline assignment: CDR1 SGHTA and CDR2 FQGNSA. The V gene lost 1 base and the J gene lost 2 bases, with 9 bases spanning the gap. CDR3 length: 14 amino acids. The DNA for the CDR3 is TGTGCCAGCAGCTTAGTAACAGCGACCTACGAGCAGTACGTC. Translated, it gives CASSLVTATYEQYV.

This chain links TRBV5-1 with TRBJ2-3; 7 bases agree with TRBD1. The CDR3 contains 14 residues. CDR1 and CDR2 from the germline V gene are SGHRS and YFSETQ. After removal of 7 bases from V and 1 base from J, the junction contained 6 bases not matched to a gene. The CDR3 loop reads CASVFQGGTDTQYF. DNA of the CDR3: TGCGCCAGCGTTTTTCAGGGGGGCACAGATACGCAGTATTTT.

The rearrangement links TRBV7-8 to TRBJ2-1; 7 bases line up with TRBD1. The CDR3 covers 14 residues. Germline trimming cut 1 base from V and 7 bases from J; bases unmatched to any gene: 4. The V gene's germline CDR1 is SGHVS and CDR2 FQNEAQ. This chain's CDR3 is CASSLVMTGNEQFF. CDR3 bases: TGTGCCAGCAGCTTAGTGATGACAGGGAATGAGCAGTTCTTC.

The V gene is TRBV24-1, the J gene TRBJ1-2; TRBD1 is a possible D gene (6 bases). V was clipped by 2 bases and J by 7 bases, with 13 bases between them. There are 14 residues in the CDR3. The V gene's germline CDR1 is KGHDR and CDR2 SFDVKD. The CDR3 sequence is CATSDSPTGVGYTF. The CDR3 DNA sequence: TGTGCCACCAGTGATTCCCCGACAGGTGTTGGCTACACCTTC.

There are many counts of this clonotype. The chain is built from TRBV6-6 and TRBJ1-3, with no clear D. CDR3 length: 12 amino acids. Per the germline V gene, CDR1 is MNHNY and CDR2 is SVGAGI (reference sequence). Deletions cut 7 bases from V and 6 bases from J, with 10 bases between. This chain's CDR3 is CASKGVQNTIYF. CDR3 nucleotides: TGTGCCAGCAAGGGTGTTCAAAACACCATATATTTT.

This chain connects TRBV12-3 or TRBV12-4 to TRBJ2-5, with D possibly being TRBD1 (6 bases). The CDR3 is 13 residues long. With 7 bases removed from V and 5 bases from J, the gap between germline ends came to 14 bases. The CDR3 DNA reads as TGTGCCAGCACTATCGAGGGGGAGGAGACCCAGTACTTC. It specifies CASTIEGEETQYF.

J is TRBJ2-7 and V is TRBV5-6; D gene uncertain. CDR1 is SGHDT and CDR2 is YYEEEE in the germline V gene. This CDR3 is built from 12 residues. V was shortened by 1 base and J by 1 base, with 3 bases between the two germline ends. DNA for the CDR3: TGTGCCAGCAGCTTGAGGTCCTACGAGCAGTACGTC. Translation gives CASSLRSYEQYV.

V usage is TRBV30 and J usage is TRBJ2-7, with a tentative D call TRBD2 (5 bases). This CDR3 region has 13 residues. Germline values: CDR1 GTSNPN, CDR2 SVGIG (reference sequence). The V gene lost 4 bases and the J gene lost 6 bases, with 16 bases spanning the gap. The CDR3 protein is CAWKSGAVGEQYF. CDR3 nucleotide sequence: TGTGCCTGGAAAAGCGGCGCTGTTGGCGAGCAGTACTTC. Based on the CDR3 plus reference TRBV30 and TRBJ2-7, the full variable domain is SQTIHQWPATLVQPVGSPLSLECTVEGTSNPNLYWYRQAAGRGLQLLFYSVGIGQISSEVPQNLSASRPQDRQFILSSKKLLLSDSGFYLCAWKSGAVGEQYFGPGTRLTVT.

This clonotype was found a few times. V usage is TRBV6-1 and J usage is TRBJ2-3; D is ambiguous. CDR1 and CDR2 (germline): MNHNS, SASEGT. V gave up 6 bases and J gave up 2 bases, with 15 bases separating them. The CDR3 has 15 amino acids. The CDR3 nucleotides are TGTGCCAGCAGCCCTGACGCGGTGGTCACAGATACGCAGTATTTT. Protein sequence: CASSPDAVVTDTQYF.

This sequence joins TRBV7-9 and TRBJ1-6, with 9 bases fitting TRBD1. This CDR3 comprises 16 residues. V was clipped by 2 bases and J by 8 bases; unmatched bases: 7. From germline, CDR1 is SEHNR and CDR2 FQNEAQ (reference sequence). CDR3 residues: CASSLSIGQGHSPLHF. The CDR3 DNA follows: TGTGCCAGCAGCTTAAGTATTGGACAGGGGCATTCACCCCTCCACTTT.

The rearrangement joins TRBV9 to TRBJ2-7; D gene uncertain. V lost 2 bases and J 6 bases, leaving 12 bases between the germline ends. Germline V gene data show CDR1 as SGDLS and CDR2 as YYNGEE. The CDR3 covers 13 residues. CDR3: CASSVFGLGEQYF. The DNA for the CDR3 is TGTGCCAGCAGCGTGTTCGGTTTGGGCGAGCAGTACTTC.

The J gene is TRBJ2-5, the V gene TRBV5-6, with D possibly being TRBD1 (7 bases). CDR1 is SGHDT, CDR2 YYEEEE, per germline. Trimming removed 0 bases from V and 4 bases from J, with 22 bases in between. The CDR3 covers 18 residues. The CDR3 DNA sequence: TGTGCCAGCAGCTTGGTCTCTTGGGACAGACTAGGAGGAGAGACCCAGTACTTC. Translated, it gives CASSLVSWDRLGGETQYF.

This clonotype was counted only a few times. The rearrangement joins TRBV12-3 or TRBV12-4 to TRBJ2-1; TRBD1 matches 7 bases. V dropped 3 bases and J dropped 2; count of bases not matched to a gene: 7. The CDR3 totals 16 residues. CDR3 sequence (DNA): TGTGCCAGCAGTTTCCTAGGACAGGTGGCCTACAATGAGCAGTTCTTC. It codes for CASSFLGQVAYNEQFF.

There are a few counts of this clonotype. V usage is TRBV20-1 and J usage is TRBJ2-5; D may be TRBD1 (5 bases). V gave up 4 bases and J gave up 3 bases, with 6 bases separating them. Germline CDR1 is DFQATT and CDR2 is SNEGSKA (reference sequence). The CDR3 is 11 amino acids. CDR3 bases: TGCAGTGCTAAAGGGGAAGAGACCCAGTACTTC. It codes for CSAKGEETQYF.

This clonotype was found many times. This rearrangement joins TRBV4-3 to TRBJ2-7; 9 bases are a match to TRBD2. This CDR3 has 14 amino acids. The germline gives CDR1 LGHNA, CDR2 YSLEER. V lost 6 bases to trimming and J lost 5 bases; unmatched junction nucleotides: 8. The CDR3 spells CASSRGLAANEQYF. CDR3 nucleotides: TGCGCCAGCAGTCGGGGACTAGCCGCGAACGAGCAGTACTTC.

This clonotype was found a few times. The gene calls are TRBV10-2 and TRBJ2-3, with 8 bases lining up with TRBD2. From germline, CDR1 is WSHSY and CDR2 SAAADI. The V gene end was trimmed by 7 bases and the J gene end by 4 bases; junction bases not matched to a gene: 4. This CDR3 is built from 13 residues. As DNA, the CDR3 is TGCGCCAGCACGGGGGGGGCCCCAGATACGCAGTATTTT. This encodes CASTGGAPDTQYF.

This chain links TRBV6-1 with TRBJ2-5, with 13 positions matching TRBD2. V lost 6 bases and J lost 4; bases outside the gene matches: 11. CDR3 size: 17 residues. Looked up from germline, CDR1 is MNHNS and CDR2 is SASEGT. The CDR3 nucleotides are TGTGCCAGCAGCCCAGGACTAGCGGGGGTAGGGGTAGAGACCCAGTACTTC. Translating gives CASSPGLAGVGVETQYF.

The CDR3 DNA follows: TGTGCCAGCAGCTATAGCGTTTTCACCGGGGAGCTGTTTTTT. Protein product: CASSYSVFTGELFF. The rearrangement uses TRBV7-9 and TRBJ2-2, with D maybe TRBD2 (5 bases). The V and J ends lost 4 bases and 4 bases respectively, with 10 bases between them. Germline lookup yields CDR1 SEHNR and CDR2 FQNEAQ (reference sequence). This CDR3 has 14 amino acids. The full variable domain, with the rest looked up from reference TRBV7-9 and TRBJ2-2, is DTGVSQNPRHKITKRGQNVTFRCDPISEHNRLYWYRQTLGQGPEFLTYFQNEAQLEKSRLLSDRFSAERPKGSFSTLEIQRTEQGDSAMYLCASSYSVFTGELFFGEGSRLTVL.

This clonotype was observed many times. The CDR3 DNA is TGCGCCAGCAGCCAAGAACGAATGATGGGGGTGGATACGCAGTATTTT. It encodes CASSQERMMGVDTQYF. The V call is TRBV4-3, the J call TRBJ2-3; possibly TRBD1 or TRBD2 for D (5 bases each). The length of the CDR3 is 16 residues. Germline V gene data show CDR1 as LGHNA and CDR2 as YSLEER. Trimming cost V 0 bases and J 6 bases, with 16 bases left between them.

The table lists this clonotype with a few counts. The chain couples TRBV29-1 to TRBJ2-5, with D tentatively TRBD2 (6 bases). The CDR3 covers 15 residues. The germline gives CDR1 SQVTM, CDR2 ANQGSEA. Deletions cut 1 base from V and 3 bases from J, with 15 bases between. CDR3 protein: CSVEGYSGGKETQYF. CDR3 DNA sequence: TGCAGCGTTGAAGGTTATAGCGGTGGTAAAGAGACCCAGTACTTC. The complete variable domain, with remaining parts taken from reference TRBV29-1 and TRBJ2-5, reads SAVISQKPSRDICQRGTSLTIQCQVDSQVTMMFWYRQQPGQSLTLIATANQGSEATYESGFVIDKFPISRPNLTFSTLTVSNMSPEDSSIYLCSVEGYSGGKETQYFGPGTRLLVL.

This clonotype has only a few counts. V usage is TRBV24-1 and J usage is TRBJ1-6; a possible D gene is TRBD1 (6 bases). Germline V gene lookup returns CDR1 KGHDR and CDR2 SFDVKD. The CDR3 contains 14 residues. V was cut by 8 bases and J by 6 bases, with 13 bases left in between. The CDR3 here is CATIRLDSNSPLHF. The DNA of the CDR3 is TGTGCCACCATACGTCTGGACAGTAATTCACCCCTCCACTTT.

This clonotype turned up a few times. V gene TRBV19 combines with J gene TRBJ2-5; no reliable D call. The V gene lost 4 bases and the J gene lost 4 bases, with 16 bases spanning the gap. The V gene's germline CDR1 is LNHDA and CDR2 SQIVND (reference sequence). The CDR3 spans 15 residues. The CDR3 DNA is TGTGCCAGTAGTACATTACTCGCAGTTACAGAGACCCAGTACTTC. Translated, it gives CASSTLLAVTETQYF.

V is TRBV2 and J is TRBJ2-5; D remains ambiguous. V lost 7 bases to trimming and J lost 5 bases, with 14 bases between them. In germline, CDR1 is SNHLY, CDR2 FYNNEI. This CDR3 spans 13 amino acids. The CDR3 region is CASNETPRETQYF. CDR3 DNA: TGTGCCAGCAATGAGACGCCACGGGAGACCCAGTACTTC.